The sequence of this TCR beta chain was determined in a study of blood T cells in healthy people across ages. The CDR3 has 11 amino acids. The germline CDR1 and CDR2 sequences are SGHRS and YFSETQ. This clonotype was seen a few times. Germline is not matched at one junction end, which may reflect a read error. A second PCR, run for roughly 7 to 12 cycles, used a sample-barcoded 5' primer plus a J-beta primer mix. TCRdb ran MiXCR on the 5' RACE reads and lists one entry per CDR3 protein. Here the sample spans around 1,700,000 distinct CDR3 sequences, 28% being singletons. This chain connects TRBV5-1 to TRBJ2-7; D is uncertain. The TCR comes from a woman aged 25-40 years in good health. Sequenced sample: blood. The CDR3 nucleotides read TGCGCCAGCAGCTCGTCCTTCGAGCAGTACTTC. This sequence encodes CASSSSFEQYF.